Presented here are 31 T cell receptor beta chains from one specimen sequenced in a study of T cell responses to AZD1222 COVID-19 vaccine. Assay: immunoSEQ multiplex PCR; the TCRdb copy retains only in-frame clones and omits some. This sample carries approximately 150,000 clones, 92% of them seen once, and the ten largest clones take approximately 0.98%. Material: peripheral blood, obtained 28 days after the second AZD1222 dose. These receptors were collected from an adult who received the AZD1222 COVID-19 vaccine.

The CDR3 is CASSYSGNSNQPQHF. The CDR3 DNA reads as TGTGCCAGTAGTTATTCAGGAAATAGCAATCAGCCCCAGCATTTT. The chain carries TRBV19 and TRBJ1-5; unclear D gene. This CDR3 has 15 residues. Per the germline V gene, CDR1 is LNHDA and CDR2 is SQIVND (reference sequence). Trimming took 5 bases from V and 0 from J, leaving 11 bases between them. Complete variable domain (other parts from reference TRBV19 and TRBJ1-5): DGGITQSPKYLFRKEGQNVTLSCEQNLNHDAMYWYRQDPGQGLRLIYYSQIVNDFQKGDIAEGYSVSREKKESFPLTVTSAQKNPTAFYLCASSYSGNSNQPQHFGDGTRLSIL.

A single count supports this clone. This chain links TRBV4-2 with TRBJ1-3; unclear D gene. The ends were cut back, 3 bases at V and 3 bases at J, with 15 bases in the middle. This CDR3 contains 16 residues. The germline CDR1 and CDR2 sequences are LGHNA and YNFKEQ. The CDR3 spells CASSHPGRQNGNTIYF. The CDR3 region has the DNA TGTGCCAGCAGCCACCCCGGGAGGCAGAATGGAAACACCATATATTTT.

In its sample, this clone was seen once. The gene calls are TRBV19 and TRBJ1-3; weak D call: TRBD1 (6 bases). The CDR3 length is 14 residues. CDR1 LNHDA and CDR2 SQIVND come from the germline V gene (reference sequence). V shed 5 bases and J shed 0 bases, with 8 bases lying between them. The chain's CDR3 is CASSGGDSGNTIYF. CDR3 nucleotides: TGTGCCAGTAGTGGGGGCGACTCTGGAAACACCATATATTTT.

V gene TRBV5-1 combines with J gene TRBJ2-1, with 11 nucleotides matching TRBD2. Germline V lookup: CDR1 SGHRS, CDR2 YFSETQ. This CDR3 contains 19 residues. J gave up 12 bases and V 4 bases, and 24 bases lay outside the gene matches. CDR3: CASSAGTSGTMSSSRGQFF. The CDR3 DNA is TGCGCCAGCAGCGCCGGGACTAGCGGAACAATGAGCAGTTCCCGGGGGCAGTTCTTC.

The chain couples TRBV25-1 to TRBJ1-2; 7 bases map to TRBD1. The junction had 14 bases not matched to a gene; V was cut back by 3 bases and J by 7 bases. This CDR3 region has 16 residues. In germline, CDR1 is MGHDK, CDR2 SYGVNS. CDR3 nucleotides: TGTGCCAGCAGTGACCCCCGGGACAGTAGTGTAGGTGGCTACACCTTC. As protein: CASSDPRDSSVGGYTF.

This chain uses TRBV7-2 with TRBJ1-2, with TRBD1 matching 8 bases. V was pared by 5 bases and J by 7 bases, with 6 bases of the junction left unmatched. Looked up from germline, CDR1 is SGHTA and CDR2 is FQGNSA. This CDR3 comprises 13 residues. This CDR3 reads CASSQFQGAGYTF. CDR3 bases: TGTGCCAGCAGCCAATTTCAGGGGGCTGGCTACACCTTC.

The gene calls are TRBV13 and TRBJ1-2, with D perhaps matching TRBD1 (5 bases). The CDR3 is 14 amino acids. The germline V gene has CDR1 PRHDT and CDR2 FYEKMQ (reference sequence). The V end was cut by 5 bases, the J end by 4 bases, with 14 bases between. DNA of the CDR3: TGTGCCAGCAGCATTGGACAATCCGCCTATGGCTACACCTTC. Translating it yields CASSIGQSAYGYTF.

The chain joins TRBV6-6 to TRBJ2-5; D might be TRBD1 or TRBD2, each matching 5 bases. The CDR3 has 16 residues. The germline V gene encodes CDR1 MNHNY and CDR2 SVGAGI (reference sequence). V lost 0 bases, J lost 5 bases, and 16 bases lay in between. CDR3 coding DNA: TGTGCCAGCAGTTACTCGATGGGACCGCCGAGGGAGACCCAGTACTTC. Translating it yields CASSYSMGPPRETQYF.

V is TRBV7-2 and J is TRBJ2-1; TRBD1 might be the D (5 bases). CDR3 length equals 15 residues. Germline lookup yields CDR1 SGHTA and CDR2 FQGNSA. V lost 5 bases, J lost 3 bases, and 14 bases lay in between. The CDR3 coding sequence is TGTGCCAGCAGCCCCTGGGGCCAGGGCTACAATGAGCAGTTCTTC. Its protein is CASSPWGQGYNEQFF.

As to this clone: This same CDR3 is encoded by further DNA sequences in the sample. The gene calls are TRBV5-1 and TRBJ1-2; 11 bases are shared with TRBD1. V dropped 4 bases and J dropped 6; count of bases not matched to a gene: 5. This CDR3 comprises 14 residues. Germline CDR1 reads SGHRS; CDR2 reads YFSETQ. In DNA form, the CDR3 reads TGCGCCAGCAGCCGCGGGACAGGGGGTGATGGCTACACCTTC. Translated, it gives CASSRGTGGDGYTF.

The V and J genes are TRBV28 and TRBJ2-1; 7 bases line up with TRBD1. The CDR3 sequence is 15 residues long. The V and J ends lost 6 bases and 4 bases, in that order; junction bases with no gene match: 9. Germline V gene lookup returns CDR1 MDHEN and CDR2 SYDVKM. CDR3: CASSPGRGPYNEQFF. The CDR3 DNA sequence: TGTGCCAGCAGCCCCGGAAGGGGGCCATACAATGAGCAGTTCTTC.

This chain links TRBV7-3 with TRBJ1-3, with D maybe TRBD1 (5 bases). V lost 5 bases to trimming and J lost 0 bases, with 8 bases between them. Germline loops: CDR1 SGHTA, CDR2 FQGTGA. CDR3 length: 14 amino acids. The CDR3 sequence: CASSPDTSGNTIYF. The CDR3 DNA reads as TGTGCCAGCAGCCCGGACACCTCTGGAAACACCATATATTTT.

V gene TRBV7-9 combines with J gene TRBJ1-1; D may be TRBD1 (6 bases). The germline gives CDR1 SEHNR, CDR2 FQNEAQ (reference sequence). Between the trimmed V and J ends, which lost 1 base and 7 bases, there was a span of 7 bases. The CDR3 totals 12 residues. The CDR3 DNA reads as TGTGCCAGCAGCTTAGGCAGGGGTGAAGCTTTCTTT. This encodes CASSLGRGEAFF.

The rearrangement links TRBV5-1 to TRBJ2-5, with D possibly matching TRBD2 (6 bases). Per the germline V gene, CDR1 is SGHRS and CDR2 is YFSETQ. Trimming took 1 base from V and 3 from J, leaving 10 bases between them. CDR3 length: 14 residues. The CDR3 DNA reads TGCGCCAGCAGCTTGATCCCGGGGGAAGAGACCCAGTACTTC. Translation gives CASSLIPGEETQYF.

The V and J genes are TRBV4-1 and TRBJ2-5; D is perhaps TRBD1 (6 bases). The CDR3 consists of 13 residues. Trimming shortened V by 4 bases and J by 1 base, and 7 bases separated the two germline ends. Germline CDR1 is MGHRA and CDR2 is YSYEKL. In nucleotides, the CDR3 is TGCGCCAGCAGCCTGGGGGCCCAAGAGACCCAGTACTTC. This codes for CASSLGAQETQYF.

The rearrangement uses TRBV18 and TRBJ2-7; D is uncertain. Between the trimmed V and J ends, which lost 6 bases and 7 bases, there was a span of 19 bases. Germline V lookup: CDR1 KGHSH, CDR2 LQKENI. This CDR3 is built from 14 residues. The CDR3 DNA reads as TGTGCCAGCTCTCTCCAGCAGGACGGGCAGGAGCAGTACTTC. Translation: CASSLQQDGQEQYF. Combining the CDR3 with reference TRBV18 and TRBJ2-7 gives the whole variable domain NAGVMQNPRHLVRRRGQEARLRCSPMKGHSHVYWYRQLPEEGLKFMVYLQKENIIDESGMPKERFSAEFPKEGPSILRIQQVVRGDSAAYFCASSLQQDGQEQYFGPGTRLTVT.

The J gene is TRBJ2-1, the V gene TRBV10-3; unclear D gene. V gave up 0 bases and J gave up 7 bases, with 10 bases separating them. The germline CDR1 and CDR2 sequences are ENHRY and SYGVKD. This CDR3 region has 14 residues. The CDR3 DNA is TGTGCCATCAGTGAGTCAAGGGCTGGGAATGAGCAGTTCTTC. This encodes CAISESRAGNEQFF.

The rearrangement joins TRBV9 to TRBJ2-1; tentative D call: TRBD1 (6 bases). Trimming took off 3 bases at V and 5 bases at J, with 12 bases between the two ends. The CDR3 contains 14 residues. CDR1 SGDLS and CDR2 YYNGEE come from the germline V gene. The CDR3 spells CASSDRTADNEQFF. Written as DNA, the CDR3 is TGTGCCAGCAGCGATCGGACAGCGGACAATGAGCAGTTCTTC.

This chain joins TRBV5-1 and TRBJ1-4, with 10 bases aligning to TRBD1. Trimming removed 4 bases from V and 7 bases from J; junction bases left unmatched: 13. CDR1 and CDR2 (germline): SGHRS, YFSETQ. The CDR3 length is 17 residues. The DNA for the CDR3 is TGCGCCAGCAGCCTGGAGCCGGGACAGGGGCTCCGTGAAAAACTGTTTTTT. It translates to CASSLEPGQGLREKLFF.

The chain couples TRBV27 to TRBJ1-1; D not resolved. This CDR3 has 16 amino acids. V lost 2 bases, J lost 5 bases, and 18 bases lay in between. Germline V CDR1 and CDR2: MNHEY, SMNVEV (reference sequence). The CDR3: CASSLGGFEVGTEAFF. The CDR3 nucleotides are TGTGCCAGCAGTTTAGGAGGGTTCGAAGTGGGGACTGAAGCTTTCTTT.

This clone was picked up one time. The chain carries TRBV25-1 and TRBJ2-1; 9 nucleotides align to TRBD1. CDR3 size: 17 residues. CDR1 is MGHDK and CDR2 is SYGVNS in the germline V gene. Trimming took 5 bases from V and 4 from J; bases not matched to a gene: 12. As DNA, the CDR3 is TGTGCCAGCAGTCGCCAGGACAGGGGCCCCAAATACAATGAGCAGTTCTTC. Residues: CASSRQDRGPKYNEQFF.

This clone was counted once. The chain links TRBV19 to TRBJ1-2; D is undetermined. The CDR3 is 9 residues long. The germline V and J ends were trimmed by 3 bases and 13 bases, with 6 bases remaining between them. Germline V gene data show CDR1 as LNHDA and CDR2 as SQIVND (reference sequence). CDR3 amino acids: CASSMPVTF. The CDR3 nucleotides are TGTGCCAGTAGTATGCCGGTCACCTTC.

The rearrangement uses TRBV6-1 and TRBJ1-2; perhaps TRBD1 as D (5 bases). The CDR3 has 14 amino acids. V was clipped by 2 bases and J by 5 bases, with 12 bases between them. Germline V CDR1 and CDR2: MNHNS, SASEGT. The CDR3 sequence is CASSEPGRLYGYTF. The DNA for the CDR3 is TGTGCCAGCAGTGAACCGGGACGACTTTATGGCTACACCTTC.

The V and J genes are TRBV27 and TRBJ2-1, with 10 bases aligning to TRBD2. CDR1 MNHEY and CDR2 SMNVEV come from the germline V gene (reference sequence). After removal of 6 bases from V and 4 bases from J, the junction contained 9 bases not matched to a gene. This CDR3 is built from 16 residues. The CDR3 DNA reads TGTGCCAGCAGCCGAGGGGCTAGCGGGAGATACAATGAGCAGTTCTTC. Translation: CASSRGASGRYNEQFF.

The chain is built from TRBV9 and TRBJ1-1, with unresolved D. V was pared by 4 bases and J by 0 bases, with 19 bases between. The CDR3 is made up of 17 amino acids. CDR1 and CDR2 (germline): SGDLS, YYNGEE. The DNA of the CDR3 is TGTGCCAGCAGCCCACGACCGGGGATCCTAGTGAACACTGAAGCTTTCTTT. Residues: CASSPRPGILVNTEAFF.

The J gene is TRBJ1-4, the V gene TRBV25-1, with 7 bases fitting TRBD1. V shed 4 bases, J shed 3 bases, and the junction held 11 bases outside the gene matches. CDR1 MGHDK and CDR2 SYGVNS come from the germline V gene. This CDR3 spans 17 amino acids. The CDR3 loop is CASSVGGRTGANEKLFF. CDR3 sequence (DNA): TGTGCCAGCAGTGTGGGGGGGAGGACAGGTGCTAATGAAAAACTGTTTTTT.

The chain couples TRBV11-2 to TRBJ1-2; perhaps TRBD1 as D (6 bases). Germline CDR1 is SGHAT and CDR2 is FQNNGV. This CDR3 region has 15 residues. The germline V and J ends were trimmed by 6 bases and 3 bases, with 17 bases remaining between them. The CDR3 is CASRGAGQPYYGYTF. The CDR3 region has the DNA TGTGCCAGCAGAGGCGCTGGACAGCCGTACTATGGCTACACCTTC.

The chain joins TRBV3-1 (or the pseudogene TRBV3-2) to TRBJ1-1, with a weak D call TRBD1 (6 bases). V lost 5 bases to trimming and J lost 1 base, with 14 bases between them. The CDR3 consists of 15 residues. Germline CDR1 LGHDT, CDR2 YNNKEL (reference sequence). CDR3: CASSAGVVWNTEAFF. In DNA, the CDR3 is TGTGCCAGCAGCGCAGGGGTAGTATGGAACACTGAAGCTTTCTTT.

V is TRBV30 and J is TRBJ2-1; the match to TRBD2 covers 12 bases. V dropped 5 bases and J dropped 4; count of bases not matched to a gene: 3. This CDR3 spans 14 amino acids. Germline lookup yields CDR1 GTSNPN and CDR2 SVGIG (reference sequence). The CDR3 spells CAWRLAGEYNEQFF. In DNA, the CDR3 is TGTGCCTGGCGACTAGCGGGGGAGTACAATGAGCAGTTCTTC.

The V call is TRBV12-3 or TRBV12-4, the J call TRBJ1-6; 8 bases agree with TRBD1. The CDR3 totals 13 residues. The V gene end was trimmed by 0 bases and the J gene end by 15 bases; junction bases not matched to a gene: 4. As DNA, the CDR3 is TGTGCCAGCAGTTTAGCGGACAGGGAAGGCCTCCACTTT. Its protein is CASSLADREGLHF.

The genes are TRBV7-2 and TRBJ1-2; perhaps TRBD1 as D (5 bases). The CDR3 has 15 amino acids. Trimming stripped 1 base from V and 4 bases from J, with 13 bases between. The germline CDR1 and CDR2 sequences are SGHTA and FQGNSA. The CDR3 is CASSLVLGTAYGYTF. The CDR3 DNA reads TGTGCCAGCAGCTTAGTTTTAGGGACGGCCTATGGCTACACCTTC. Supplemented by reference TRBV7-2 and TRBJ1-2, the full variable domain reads GAGVSQSPSNKVTEKGKDVELRCDPISGHTALYWYRQSLGQGLEFLIYFQGNSAPDKSGLPSDRFSAERTGGSVSTLTIQRTQQEDSAVYLCASSLVLGTAYGYTFGSGTRLTVV.